This TCR beta chain was retrieved from a study of control samples from healthy donors and cancer patients. This table comes from immunoSEQ multiplex PCR, and its TCRdb copy is limited to in-frame clones, with some not included. The sample lists about 65,000 clones; over 75% were seen once. This clone was observed a single time. CDR1 and CDR2 from the germline V gene are MDHEN and SYDVKM. The CDR3 spans 10 residues. Between the trimmed V and J ends, which lost 8 bases and 1 base, there was a span of 0 bases. Sequencing was carried out using PBMCs. The sequence came from a woman in her fifties or sixties with colorectal cancer. V is TRBV28 and J is TRBJ2-1; D not certain. The CDR3 nucleotides are TGTGCCAGCTCCTACAATGAGCAGTTCTTC. It specifies CASSYNEQFF.